This T cell receptor beta chain was documented in a study of beta chain features in type 1 diabetes (dated by TCRdb to the late 2010s). At the level of the whole study: No differences in mean age, gender distribution, total cell number or subset yield were found between patients and healthy donors. A total of roughly 98,000,000 sorted cells were examined across all samples, and RNA yield correlated strongly with the number of cells per subset. The study compared TCRB repertoires of sorted circulating CD4+ T cell subsets between recently diagnosed type 1 diabetes patients and matched healthy donors. Regulatory and stem cell-like memory subsets were isolated from only 8 patients and roughly 8 healthy donors, whereas naive and central memory subsets came from all 28 donors. Study-wide findings and limitations: Because cDNA rather than genomic DNA was sequenced, highly expressing activated cells could have been over-represented, although no difference in activation and CD3 levels was found between groups. Naive, central memory and regulatory TCRB repertoires appeared to be more alike among patients than among healthy donors. Patients with type 1 diabetes made fewer insertions and deleted more nucleotides at VDJ recombination sites, implying thymic rearrangement abnormalities. HLA sub-analyses involved small numbers of individuals, so any influence of HLA type on TCRB rearrangement remained unresolved. A moderate but significant shortening of TCRB CDR3 length was observed in type 1 diabetes patients in all four CD4+ subsets. Shorter templates might have been favored by PCR, but patient and control samples were amplified and corrected together, so both groups would have been affected equally by any skew.

Each donor gave one peripheral blood draw, approximately 100 mL on average, collected into heparinised tubes. A BD FACSAria II and a panel including CD45RO, CCR7, CD25, CD127, CD95 and CD27 were used to sort naive, central memory, regulatory and stem cell-like memory CD4+ T cells. All sorted populations exceeded 98% purity. PBMCs were isolated right away by Lymphoprep density gradient centrifugation and were stained directly, without culture. So that batch effects would be minimized, each experiment stained and sorted samples in pairs, pairing one healthy donor with one patient. Notes on this clone: The antigen it recognizes is unknown. The record has no base qualities; no much larger clone is one base away.

CDR1 and CDR2 are drawn from the germline V gene: SQVTM, ANQGSEA. The CDR3, cysteine through phenylalanine, is 16 amino acids long. Left in the record is the CDR3 DNA by itself, 48 bases read in frame from the first base. Trimming takes 4 bases from V and 7 bases from J, and the germline ends sit 23 bases apart. All of the isolated RNA was reverse transcribed with the High Capacity cDNA Reverse Transcription Kit, so expressed TCRB transcripts were sequenced. Deep immunoSEQ sequencing was applied to naive, central memory and regulatory T cell samples, giving an average of around 3.4 million total reads per sample. Sorted cells were lysed in RLT buffer, and RNA was extracted using DNase-treated RNeasy Micro or Mini kits according to cell number. Each cell subset was processed separately to prevent cross-contamination, with patient and healthy donor samples processed together. The immunoSEQ multiplex PCR was used to amplify TCRB sequences from cDNA, yielding 87-bp fragments that span the CDR3 region. Sequencing of the amplicons was done on the Illumina HiSeq platform. The original methods were these. Synthetic template baselines were used to correct PCR bias computationally, reads within Hamming distance 2 were collapsed, and singletons that could not be merged were discarded. Reads were aligned against IMGT so that V, D and J genes, CDR3 length and insertions or deletions at six rearrangement sites could be assigned. Clonotype counts were normalized to sorted cell number within each subset before computing true diversity and Gini coefficients with the tcR R package. The overlap coefficient, calculated on TCRB nucleotide sequences, was used to quantify repertoire sharing. As a proxy for the pre-selection repertoire, out-of-frame TCRB sequences from naive cells were analyzed. The table comes from immuneACCESS by way of TCRdb, which keeps in-frame sequences with V and J called. Part of the clones is missing from these tables; in studies checked, under half for an unresolved V gene and the rest for unknown reasons. V and J calls and clone size are copied from that table; D and trimming were computed from the DNA. The sample has hundreds of thousands of clones on record, over 10% of them singletons. The ten largest make up 0.02% to 0.025% of the sample.

The rearranged chain carries TRBV29-1 and TRBJ1-5; 6 matching bases give a weak D call of TRBD1. The sequence was collected from a man between 18 and 35 years old with type 1 diabetes. Material: naive CD4+ T cells from blood. The intended sense of this specimen's cell subset or site label: true naive CD4+ T cells. Here the CDR3 is given as CSVVGPGQGGGQPQHF. The nucleotide sequence reads as follows: TGCAGCGTTGTGGGCCCGGGCCAGGGAGGGGGACAGCCCCAGCATTTT.